A selection of T cell receptor beta chains follows, all from one sample in a study of blood T cell repertoires in COVID-19. Some clones are missing from TCRdb's copy, which holds only in-frame ones; the method was immunoSEQ multiplex PCR. The data hold about 180,000 clones, with 82% observed a single time. The source material was peripheral blood. These receptor sequences come from a woman aged 70-85 years with acute or convalescent COVID-19. Each CDR3 is given without its conserved first and last residue. The D gene is left open where the match is weak.

TRBJ2-3 | TRBV7-2 | 13 | TRBD2 | ASSSSGGITDTQY
TRBJ1-6 | TRBV5-4 | 13 | TRBD1 | ASSLQGNYNSPLH
TRBJ2-7 | TRBV15 | 11 | NA | ATSRETGYEQY
TRBJ2-4 | TRBV7-2 | 12 | NA | ASSEQVAKNIQY
TRBJ2-2 | TRBV24-1 | 16 | NA | ATSDSLRQEPNTGELF
TRBJ1-4 | TRBV29-1 | 11 | NA | SVGGGSNEKLF
TRBJ1-5 | TRBV28 | 11 | NA | ASRQGSRQPQH
TRBJ2-7 | TRBV12-3/TRBV12-4 | 11 | NA | ASSPTGSYEQY
TRBJ1-1 | TRBV19 | 12 | NA | ASSTSHGATEAF
TRBJ2-3 | TRBV24-1 | 13 | TRBD1 | ATSGGQDLADTQY
TRBJ2-1 | TRBV28 | 14 | TRBD2 | ASIPGGLAGYNEQF
TRBJ1-2 | TRBV18 | 14 | TRBD1 | ASSQNWGDRGDGYT
TRBJ1-1 | TRBV14 | 11 | NA | ASSPTRYTEAF
TRBJ1-5 | TRBV15 | 11 | NA | ATSRDGSQPQH
TRBJ2-1 | TRBV28 | 14 | TRBD1 | ASSLYGTATYNEQF
TRBJ1-1 | TRBV19 | 12 | TRBD1 | ASSFTGGNTEAF
TRBJ2-7 | TRBV5-1 | 15 | TRBD1 | ASSLDPIPGGNYEQY
TRBJ2-3 | TRBV19 | 13 | TRBD2 | ASSSGGRATDTQY
TRBJ1-2 | TRBV28 | 16 | TRBD1 | ASSYPGPSGTAIYGYT
TRBJ2-1 | TRBV7-6 | 13 | NA | ASSLAEPFYNEQF
TRBJ2-1 | TRBV27 | 18 | TRBD1 | ASSPNPPLWGTGPSNEQF
TRBJ2-7 | TRBV6-6 | 14 | TRBD1 | ASSYIPGQGVGEQY
TRBJ2-2 | TRBV4-1 | 15 | NA | ASSRPSGDRNTGELF
TRBJ1-1 | TRBV6-2/TRBV6-3 | 14 | TRBD1 | ASSSLTGAAYTEAF
TRBJ1-4 | TRBV7-2 | 14 | TRBD1 | ASSQQGITTNEKLF
TRBJ1-1 | TRBV9 | 11 | NA | ASSREVNTEAF
TRBJ2-5 | TRBV5-5 | 11 | TRBD2 | ARSGRGGETQY
TRBJ1-5 | TRBV27 | 12 | TRBD1 | ASSSTGDGRPQH
TRBJ1-1 | TRBV6-5 | 12 | TRBD1 | ASSYDRGNSEAF
TRBJ1-4 | TRBV28 | 14 | TRBD1 | ASRPGGAAANEKLF
TRBJ1-1 | TRBV12-3/TRBV12-4 | 11 | NA | ASSSTVNTEAF
TRBJ1-4 | TRBV28 | 12 | NA | ASNARQSNEKLF
TRBJ1-1 | TRBV3-1/TRBV3-2 | 13 | TRBD1 | ASSLGGDRGGDAF
TRBJ1-6 | TRBV5-6 | 15 | NA | ASSLEPRSSYNSPLH
TRBJ1-3 | TRBV5-1 | 14 | NA | ASSYESIGYGNTIY
TRBJ2-5 | TRBV18 | 12 | TRBD1 | ASFLDRGQETQY
TRBJ2-7 | TRBV20-1 | 11 | NA | SASLQSRYEQY
TRBJ1-1 | TRBV5-5 | 13 | NA | ASSLANSMNTEAF
TRBJ1-2 | TRBV15 | 10 | TRBD1 | ATSRDRDGYT
TRBJ2-7 | TRBV11-3 | 12 | NA | ASSLTGRPYEQY
TRBJ2-1 | TRBV2 | 12 | TRBD2 | ASRGAGGGNEQF
TRBJ1-5 | TRBV30 | 10 | NA | AWNRDGKPQH
TRBJ2-2 | TRBV11-3 | 12 | NA | ASSFQGITGELF
TRBJ2-1 | TRBV5-1 | 15 | TRBD1 | ASSFDRGTPSYNEQF
TRBJ2-1 | TRBV9 | 13 | NA | ASSVAGASYNEQF
TRBJ2-3 | TRBV28 | 13 | TRBD2 | ASSVWGRVADTQY
TRBJ1-5 | TRBV19 | 12 | NA | ASSARVSNQPQH
TRBJ2-6 | TRBV5-6 | 13 | NA | ASSSTYSGANVLT
TRBJ2-1 | TRBV28 | 13 | TRBD2 | ASSFLAGGYNEQF
TRBJ1-2 | TRBV27 | 11 | NA | ASSFLGEDGYT
TRBJ2-2 | TRBV28 | 13 | TRBD2 | ASSSPGGVLGELF